Each of the 22 T cell receptor beta chains below was sequenced from the same sample in a study of T cells after yellow fever vaccination (dated by TCRdb to 2018 to 2020). Libraries were prepared through 5' RACE. Sequencing took place on an Illumina HiSeq 2500. Using fastp trimming at Q25 and MiXCR clonotype assembly, TCRdb reanalyzed the public sequencing data and kept in-frame beta chains. Entries that share a CDR3 protein sequence are merged under the most common genes and DNA. For this sample the table gives around 120,000 distinct CDR3 sequences, of which approximately 7.1% were detected only once. Over 2.5% of the sample rests with the top ten. What the treatment or condition label conveys for this sample: live attenuated yellow fever vaccine strain. Sequencing used CD4+ T cells sorted from PBMCs, obtained 45 days after the first yellow fever vaccination. The receptor set was obtained from a man younger than 35 who received the YFV17D yellow fever vaccine.

This rearrangement joins TRBV18 to TRBJ2-5; D is possibly TRBD1 or TRBD2 (5 bases each). V dropped 2 bases and J dropped 7 bases, with 11 bases sitting between them. This CDR3 comprises 13 residues. Per germline, CDR1 KGHSH and CDR2 LQKENI. The CDR3 loop reads CASSPRGAGTQYF. DNA of the CDR3: TGTGCCAGCTCACCAAGGGGAGCCGGGACCCAGTACTTC.

In this sample, this clonotype turned up many times. V is TRBV7-6 and J is TRBJ2-5, with D perhaps TRBD1 (6 bases). Germline V CDR1 and CDR2: SGHVS, FNYEAQ. V was cut by 3 bases and J by 5 bases, with 16 bases left in between. The CDR3 runs 15 residues. Here the CDR3 reads CASSFALFGGETQYF. The CDR3 nucleotides read TGTGCCAGCAGCTTCGCGCTTTTTGGGGGCGAGACCCAGTACTTC.

As for this clonotype: A much larger clone lies a single base off, so this may be a read error. V is TRBV7-6 and J is TRBJ2-6; D is tentatively TRBD1 or TRBD2 (5 bases each). The CDR3 runs to 15 residues. The germline gives CDR1 SGHVS, CDR2 FNYEAQ. The CDR3 region has the DNA TGTGCCAGCAGCGTGGGGGTACCTGGGGCCAGCGTCCTGACTTTC. Encoded protein: CASSVGVPGASVLTF. The complete variable domain, with remaining parts taken from reference TRBV7-6 and TRBJ2-6, reads GAGVSQSPRYKVTKRGQDVALRCDPISGHVSLYWYRQALGQGPEFLTYFNYEAQQDKSGLPNDRFSAERPEGSISTLTIQRTEQRDSAMYRCASSVGVPGASVLTFGAGSRLTVL.

This clonotype was detected ten times or more. This chain links TRBV24-1 with TRBJ2-3, with D unresolved. The CDR3 totals 12 residues. CDR1 is KGHDR and CDR2 is SFDVKD in the germline V gene. With 4 bases removed from V and 6 bases from J, the gap between germline ends came to 7 bases. The CDR3 loop is CATSDEVDTQYF. Written as DNA, the CDR3 is TGTGCCACCAGTGACGAGGTTGATACGCAGTATTTT.

This clonotype was detected ten times or more. This rearrangement joins TRBV4-3 to TRBJ1-5, with a weak D call TRBD1 (5 bases). V lost 4 bases, J lost 5 bases, and 12 bases lay in between. Looked up from germline, CDR1 is LGHNA and CDR2 is YSLEER. This CDR3 region has 14 residues. The CDR3 here is CASSPGLVDQPQHF. DNA of the CDR3: TGCGCCAGCAGCCCGGGACTTGTCGATCAGCCCCAGCATTTT.

This clonotype was seen a handful of times. The rearrangement links TRBV6-2 or TRBV6-3 to TRBJ1-5; D is undetermined. Germline V gene lookup returns CDR1 MNHEY and CDR2 SVGEGT. V lost 4 bases to trimming and J lost 2 bases, with 12 bases between them. This CDR3 has 15 amino acids. In DNA, the CDR3 is TGTGCCAGCAGTTTGGCCGGGATGGGCAATCAGCCCCAGCATTTT. Translation gives CASSLAGMGNQPQHF.

This clonotype was observed many times. The chain couples TRBV28 to TRBJ2-1; 8 nucleotides align to TRBD1. The CDR3 spans 13 residues. V trimming: 10 bases; J trimming: 4 bases; junction bases outside the gene matches: 6. Germline CDR1 is MDHEN and CDR2 is SYDVKM. In DNA, the CDR3 is TGTGCCAACCCGGACAGGGATTACAATGAGCAGTTCTTC. Translated, it gives CANPDRDYNEQFF.

Comment on this clonotype: A much larger clone differs by one base, so this may be a read error. The V and J genes are TRBV7-3 and TRBJ2-2, with D possibly being TRBD2 (6 bases). This CDR3 spans 16 amino acids. Germline CDR1 and CDR2: SGHTA and FQGTGA. In DNA, the CDR3 is TGTGCCAGCAGCCCCAGCGGGTCCGCGAACACCAGGGAGCTGTTTTTT. This gives the protein CASSPSGSANTRELFF. Together with reference TRBV7-3 and TRBJ2-2, the CDR3 gives the full variable domain: GAGVSQTPSNKVTEKGKYVELRCDPISGHTALYWYRQSLGQGPEFLIYFQGTGAADDSGLPNDRFFAVRPEGSVSTLKIQRTERGDSAVYLCASSPSGSANTRELFFGEGSRLTVL.

This clonotype has ten or more counts. This chain connects TRBV12-3 or TRBV12-4 to TRBJ1-1, with TRBD1 matching 8 bases. The junction had 5 bases not matched to a gene; V was cut back by 4 bases and J by 1 base. The CDR3 has 15 amino acids. CDR3 protein: CASSSQGAGNTEAFF. DNA of the CDR3: TGTGCCAGCAGTTCGCAGGGGGCCGGGAACACTGAAGCTTTCTTT.

This clonotype was picked up many times. The chain joins TRBV4-3 to TRBJ1-1; 8 bases are a match to TRBD1. The CDR3 extends over 18 amino acids. Germline values: CDR1 LGHNA, CDR2 YSLEER. The V segment lost 1 base and the J segment 1 base; nucleotides outside the gene matches: 11. This chain's CDR3 is CASSQAYPLDRANTEAFF. For the CDR3, the DNA is TGCGCCAGCAGCCAAGCATACCCGTTGGACAGGGCGAACACTGAAGCTTTCTTT.

This clonotype was seen at least ten times. This chain uses TRBV6-4 with TRBJ2-7; D is possibly TRBD2 (7 bases). Germline values: CDR1 MRHNA, CDR2 SNTAGT. Trimming took off 6 bases at V and 4 bases at J, with 13 bases between the two ends. The CDR3 extends over 13 amino acids. In nucleotides, the CDR3 is TGTGCCAGCAGGCCGGGGGGCATTTACGAGCAGTACTTC. It yields the protein CASRPGGIYEQYF.

Comment on this clonotype: A much larger clone lies a single base off, so this may be a read error. J is TRBJ1-2 and V is TRBV4-3, with D possibly matching TRBD1 (5 bases). This CDR3 has 14 residues. Between the trimmed V and J ends, which lost 4 bases and 4 bases, there was a span of 13 bases. Germline lookup yields CDR1 LGHNA and CDR2 YSLEER. The CDR3 nucleotides are TGCGCCAGCAGCCCGGGGAGGGGAGTCTATGGCTACACCTTC. Amino acid sequence: CASSPGRGVYGYTF.

The chain recombines TRBV29-1 with TRBJ2-1, with D unclear. This CDR3 comprises 11 residues. The V gene's germline CDR1 is SQVTM and CDR2 ANQGSEA. V was trimmed by 7 bases and J by 2 bases, leaving 6 bases between them. The CDR3 loop is CSARAYNEQFF. For the CDR3, the DNA is TGCAGCGCGCGTGCCTACAATGAGCAGTTCTTC.

This clonotype was observed a few times. The chain employs TRBV7-9 and TRBJ1-6; no definite D call. The germline V and J ends were trimmed by 1 base and 9 bases, with 10 bases remaining between them. Germline V lookup: CDR1 SEHNR, CDR2 FQNEAQ (reference sequence). This CDR3 spans 14 amino acids. The CDR3 region is CASSLEDRSSPLHF. The CDR3 coding sequence is TGTGCCAGCAGCTTAGAGGACCGAAGTTCACCCCTCCACTTT.

The table lists this clonotype with many counts. The CDR3 DNA reads as TGTGCCACGGGAGGGGTGGATGAAAAACTGTTTTTT. Translated: CATGGVDEKLFF. The chain uses TRBV24-1 and TRBJ1-4; TRBD1 is a possible D gene (5 bases). V was pared by 10 bases and J by 6 bases, with 11 bases between. Looked up from germline, CDR1 is KGHDR and CDR2 is SFDVKD. The CDR3 is 12 residues long.

This clonotype showed up many times. The J gene is TRBJ2-1, the V gene TRBV7-2; D is unresolved. The CDR3 totals 10 residues. Between the trimmed V and J ends, which lost 2 bases and 9 bases, there was a span of 2 bases. Germline V gives CDR1 SGHTA, CDR2 FQGNSA. The CDR3 coding sequence is TGTGCCAGCAGCTTATCTGAGCAGTTCTTC. It specifies CASSLSEQFF.

V is TRBV6-5 and J is TRBJ2-5; 7 bases line up with TRBD2. Germline V gene sequence: CDR1 MNHEY, CDR2 SVGAGI. There are 12 residues in the CDR3. The V segment lost 6 bases and the J segment 5 bases; nucleotides outside the gene matches: 3. DNA for the CDR3: TGTGCCAGCAGCGGGGGGATTGAGACCCAGTACTTC. This encodes CASSGGIETQYF.

This clonotype appeared many times. The J gene is TRBJ2-2, the V gene TRBV20-1, with 12 positions matching TRBD2. Looked up from germline, CDR1 is DFQATT and CDR2 is SNEGSKA (reference sequence). CDR3 length: 14 amino acids. V dropped 5 bases and J dropped 7; count of bases not matched to a gene: 5. The CDR3 loop reads CSAPSGGADGELFF. CDR3 DNA: TGCAGTGCTCCTAGCGGGGGGGCCGACGGGGAGCTGTTTTTT.

A remark on this clonotype: The junction departs from the called germline gene at one end, perhaps through a read error. The rearrangement links TRBV3-1 to TRBJ2-5; D remains ambiguous. The germline CDR1 and CDR2 sequences are LGHDT and YNNKEL (reference sequence). This CDR3 spans 15 amino acids. CDR3 sequence: CATSRKGVPRETQYF. Here the CDR3 DNA reads TGTGCCACCAGCCGCAAAGGAGTACCCCGGGAGACCCAGTACTTC.

This clonotype was counted at least ten times. The genes are TRBV4-1 and TRBJ2-6; D unresolved. This CDR3 region has 15 residues. The germline V gene encodes CDR1 MGHRA and CDR2 YSYEKL. V was trimmed by 2 bases and J by 0 bases, leaving 5 bases between them. DNA of the CDR3: TGCGCCAGCAGCCAAAGTCCCTCTGGGGCCAACGTCCTGACTTTC. Its protein is CASSQSPSGANVLTF.

The genes are TRBV7-8 and TRBJ2-5; D remains unclear. In germline, CDR1 is SGHVS, CDR2 FQNEAQ. The CDR3 spans 14 residues. Trimming took off 3 bases at V and 5 bases at J, with 13 bases between the two ends. The CDR3 sequence: CASSFLTVGETQYF. The CDR3 DNA reads as TGTGCCAGCAGCTTCCTGACTGTGGGCGAGACCCAGTACTTC.

The chain employs TRBV23-1 and TRBJ2-2, with D possibly being TRBD1 or TRBD2 (5 bases each). TRBV23-1 counts as an open reading frame of uncertain function. Trimming shortened V by 8 bases and J by 5 bases, and 15 bases separated the two germline ends. The CDR3 consists of 14 residues. The chain's CDR3 is CASPDYPGTGELFF. The CDR3 DNA reads TGCGCCAGCCCAGACTACCCAGGGACCGGGGAGCTGTTTTTT.